The entry below gives a single T cell receptor beta chain sequence along with its context. What it binds is unknown. The source of the sample is a study of blood T cells in healthy people across ages. Study-wide results and limits: In the absence of known donor CMV status, changes in expanded clonotypes were possibly confounded. Significant beta diversity loss was already apparent by age roughly 43, declining roughly linearly.

Combining a sample-barcoded 5' primer with a J-beta primer mix, a second PCR ran for roughly 6 to 12 cycles. CDR3-containing paired-end reads numbering at least 2.5 million came from each sample. TCRdb itself ran the 5' RACE reads through MiXCR, one entry per CDR3 protein. The repertoire holds 1.5 million or so distinct CDR3 sequences, with 35% to 45% as singletons. Germline V gives CDR1 MDHEN, CDR2 SYDVKM. V lost 2 bases, J lost 5 bases, and 13 bases lay in between. The CDR3 spans 14 residues. The receptor was derived from a woman aged 18-35 years in good health. V gene TRBV28 combines with J gene TRBJ2-7; D is unclear. The material sequenced was blood. CDR3 nucleotides: TGTGCCAGCAGTTTAACCCCGGTCCAGAACGAGCAGTACTTC. This sequence encodes CASSLTPVQNEQYF.